This T cell receptor (beta chain) is from a study of shared clonotypes between healthy human individuals. Per the germline V gene, CDR1 is MNHEY and CDR2 is SVGAGI. The CDR3 covers 14 residues. The V and J ends lost 5 bases and 5 bases respectively, with 15 bases between them. Sequencing used immunoSEQ multiplex PCR; TCRdb keeps in-frame clones, though not all of them. Of around 1 million clones in the sample, 70% to 85% are singletons; the top ten hold about 1.5%. Sequenced input: memory CD4+ T cells sorted from blood. Subset of the sample: CD45RA-negative fraction. The clonotype was recovered from a young man in good health. This chain links TRBV6-5 with TRBJ1-2, with D tentatively TRBD1 (6 bases). The CDR3: CASSGTGLLYGYTF. CDR3 DNA: TGTGCCAGCAGTGGCACAGGGCTTCTGTATGGCTACACCTTC.